Each of the 10 T cell receptor beta chains below was sequenced from the same sample in a study of STAT5B mutations in CD4+ large granular lymphocyte leukemia. Measured with immunoSEQ multiplex PCR; TCRdb has only the in-frame clones, and not every one. The sample has under 55,000 clones, roughly 85% seen once. Specimen: CD4+ T cells from blood buffy coats. Receptors were obtained from a human donor in good health.

The genes are TRBV5-5 and TRBJ1-2; 8 bases agree with TRBD1. V shed 2 bases and J 2 bases; nucleotides not matched to a gene: 8. Germline V lookup: CDR1 SGHKS, CDR2 YYEKEE (reference sequence). This CDR3 contains 16 residues. CDR3 in DNA: TGTGCCAGCAGCTTAGGACAGGGCAATTTAAACTATGGCTACACCTTC. This sequence encodes CASSLGQGNLNYGYTF.

The V gene is TRBV28, the J gene TRBJ2-7, with D tentatively TRBD1 or TRBD2 (6 bases each). Germline lookup yields CDR1 MDHEN and CDR2 SYDVKM. The germline V and J ends were trimmed by 5 bases and 4 bases, with 21 bases remaining between them. This CDR3 is built from 16 residues. In DNA, the CDR3 is TGTGCCAGCAGTCCTCTCGGGGGCAGGGTCACTTACGAGCAGTACTTC. As protein: CASSPLGGRVTYEQYF.

The chain employs TRBV6-6 and TRBJ2-1, with TRBD1 matching over 11 bases. The germline gives CDR1 MNHNY, CDR2 SVGAGI (reference sequence). Trimming at V came to 7 bases and at J to 9 bases, leaving 11 bases not matched to a gene. The CDR3 runs to 15 residues. The CDR3 loop reads CASNDRTGGVGEQFF. Written as DNA, the CDR3 is TGTGCCAGCAACGATCGGACAGGGGGCGTCGGTGAGCAGTTCTTC.

J is TRBJ2-3 and V is TRBV30; 8 bases fit TRBD2. The V segment lost 4 bases and the J segment 6 bases; nucleotides outside the gene matches: 12. The CDR3 spans 15 residues. Germline CDR1 GTSNPN, CDR2 SVGIG (reference sequence). The CDR3 reads CAWKEGLGTVDTQYF. Here the CDR3 DNA reads TGTGCCTGGAAAGAGGGACTAGGAACGGTGGATACGCAGTATTTT. Complete variable domain (other parts from reference TRBV30 and TRBJ2-3): SQTIHQWPATLVQPVGSPLSLECTVEGTSNPNLYWYRQAAGRGLQLLFYSVGIGQISSEVPQNLSASRPQDRQFILSSKKLLLSDSGFYLCAWKEGLGTVDTQYFGPGTRLTVL.

The rearrangement links TRBV30 to TRBJ2-2; 14 bases agree with TRBD2. The CDR3 spans 17 residues. V shed 4 bases, J shed 6 bases, and the junction held 10 bases outside the gene matches. Per the germline V gene, CDR1 is GTSNPN and CDR2 is SVGIG (reference sequence). CDR3 residues: CAWTGLAGGRGAGELFF. The CDR3 coding sequence is TGTGCCTGGACCGGACTAGCGGGAGGCAGGGGGGCCGGGGAGCTGTTTTTT.

CDR3 in amino acids: CASSLEGQGNTEAFF. DNA for the CDR3: TGTGCCAGCAGCTTAGAAGGACAGGGGAACACTGAAGCTTTCTTT. The V gene is TRBV11-2, the J gene TRBJ1-1; 8 bases match TRBD1. Germline CDR1 and CDR2: SGHAT and FQNNGV. CDR3 size: 15 residues. V was pared by 0 bases and J by 1 base, with 1 base of the junction left unmatched.

This chain uses TRBV14 with TRBJ1-2, with TRBD1 as a possible D gene (6 bases). Germline CDR1 reads SGHDN; CDR2 reads FVKESK. The CDR3 totals 15 residues. V was trimmed by 6 bases and J by 4 bases, leaving 18 bases between them. CDR3 residues: CASSLQGRRGYGYTF. The CDR3 DNA sequence: TGTGCCAGCAGTCTCCAGGGGAGGCGCGGCTATGGCTACACCTTC.

The rearrangement links TRBV7-3 to TRBJ1-2; D is ambiguous. V was clipped by 0 bases and J by 3 bases, with 5 bases between them. The CDR3 covers 13 residues. Germline V gene data show CDR1 as SGHTA and CDR2 as FQGTGA. The CDR3 sequence is CASSLTVDYGYTF. In DNA form, the CDR3 reads TGTGCCAGCAGCTTAACTGTTGACTATGGCTACACCTTC.

V usage is TRBV6-1 and J usage is TRBJ2-7; D is uncertain. Between the trimmed V and J ends, which lost 6 bases and 3 bases, there was a span of 9 bases. The germline CDR1 and CDR2 sequences are MNHNS and SASEGT. The CDR3 is 12 residues long. The CDR3: CASRGSLYEQYF. The CDR3 DNA sequence: TGTGCCAGCAGGGGGTCTCTCTACGAGCAGTACTTC.

This chain links TRBV19 with TRBJ1-1; weak D call: TRBD1 (5 bases). V shed 5 bases and J shed 2 bases, with 9 bases lying between them. CDR3 size: 13 residues. In germline, CDR1 is LNHDA, CDR2 SQIVND (reference sequence). The CDR3 reads CASSQQANTEAFF. Here the CDR3 DNA reads TGTGCCAGTAGTCAACAGGCCAACACTGAAGCTTTCTTT.